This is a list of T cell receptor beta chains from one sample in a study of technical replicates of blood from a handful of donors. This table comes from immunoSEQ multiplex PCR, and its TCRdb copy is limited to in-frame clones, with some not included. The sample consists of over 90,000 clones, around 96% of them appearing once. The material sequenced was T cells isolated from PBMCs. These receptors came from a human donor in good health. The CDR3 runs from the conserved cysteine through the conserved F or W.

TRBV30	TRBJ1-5	CAWSVTGQGVGPQHF
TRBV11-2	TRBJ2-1	CASSTPVGGHNEQFF
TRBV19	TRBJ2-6	CASSIYRGTGANVLTF
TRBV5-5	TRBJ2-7	CASSYAGAGGPVYEQYF
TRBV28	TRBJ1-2	CASSLLQGLIGYTF
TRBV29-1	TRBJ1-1	CSVERSGQNTEAFF
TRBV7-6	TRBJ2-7	CASSLFGEQYF
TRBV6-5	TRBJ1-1	CASTSTGSEAFF
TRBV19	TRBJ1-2	CASKGWTEWDYGYTF
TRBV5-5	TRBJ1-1	CASSPEPRGSDTEAFF
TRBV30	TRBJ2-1	CALWLAGGHQEQFF
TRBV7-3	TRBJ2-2	CASSPTVPGELFF
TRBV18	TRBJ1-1	CASSPSIAGNTEAFF
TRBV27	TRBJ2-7	CASRTTGYEQYF
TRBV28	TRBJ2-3	CASRPMIRGVTDTQYF
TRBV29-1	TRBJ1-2	CSVKTGVYYGYTF
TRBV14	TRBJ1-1	CASSPGQGLTEAFF
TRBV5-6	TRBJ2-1	CASSYGTSSYNEQFF
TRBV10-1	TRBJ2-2	CASTLNGQGGVRYAGELFF
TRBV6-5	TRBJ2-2	CASRSNHLSTGELFF
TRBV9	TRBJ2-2	CASSPNSGPTGELFF
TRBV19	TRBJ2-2	CASTPSGTNTGELFF
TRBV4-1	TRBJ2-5	CASSQFGPSKETQYF
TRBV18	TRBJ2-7	CASSPAGVYREQYF
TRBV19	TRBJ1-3	CARGQGRRLGNTIYF
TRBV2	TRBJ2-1	CASKSKRENANEQFF
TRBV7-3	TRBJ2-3	CASSFKQGADTQYF
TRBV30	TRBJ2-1	CAWSGDGRVEQFF
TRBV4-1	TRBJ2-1	CASSQDEADNEQFF
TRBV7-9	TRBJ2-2	CASSPLGGSSGELFF
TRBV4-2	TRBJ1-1	CASSPRGPRTEAFF
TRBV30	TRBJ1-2	CAWSEGANYGYTF
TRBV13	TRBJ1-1	CASSRGLGDTEAFF
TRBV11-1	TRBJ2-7	CASSPSSGRANEQYF
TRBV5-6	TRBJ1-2	CASSLTENYGYTF
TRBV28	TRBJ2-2	CASSLSTGGYAGELFF
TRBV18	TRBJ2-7	CASSLDRGPYEQYF
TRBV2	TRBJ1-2	CASSYTTGDYTF
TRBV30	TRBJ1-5	CAWSEWEQPQHF
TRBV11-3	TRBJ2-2	CATRGTVSAGELFF
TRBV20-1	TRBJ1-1	CRAMRLEAFF